Listed below are T cell receptor beta chains from one sample, sequenced in a study of OX40 agonist ivuxolimab in advanced cancers. Measured with immunoSEQ multiplex PCR; TCRdb has only the in-frame clones, and not every one. This repertoire shows fewer than 90,000 clones, 85% to 90% found once; its top ten account for roughly 3%. The specimen was CD4+ or CD8+ T cells sorted from blood, collected in a trial of the OX40 agonist ivuxolimab. The receptors originated from an adult with an advanced solid tumor such as melanoma, head and neck, liver or kidney cancer. CDR3s include the opening cysteine and the closing phenylalanine or tryptophan. The order of the fields is V gene, D gene, clone size, J gene, CDR3 protein, CDR3 DNA. A D gene is named only where the DNA matches it firmly. Not all rows give a size; the values are once, few, many and, for expanded clones, a class.

TRBV7-8,TRBD1,NA,TRBJ2-2,CASSSPGTGKNTGELFF,TGTGCCAGCAGCTCTCCCGGGACAGGGAAGAACACCGGGGAGCTGTTTTTT
TRBV2,NA,NA,TRBJ2-7,CASIRGFDVDEQYF,TGTGCCAGCATTCGGGGATTTGATGTGGACGAGCAGTACTTC
TRBV6-6,NA,NA,TRBJ1-5,CASSRLGGQPQHF,TGTGCCAGCAGTAGACTTGGAGGTCAGCCCCAGCATTTT
TRBV10-3,NA,NA,TRBJ1-6,CAISERDLMNSPLHF,TGTGCCATCAGTGAAAGGGACCTGATGAATTCACCCCTCCACTTT
TRBV10-3,NA,NA,TRBJ1-4,CAIKGGDNEKLFF,TGTGCCATCAAAGGGGGGGATAATGAAAAACTGTTTTTT
TRBV7-3,TRBD2,NA,TRBJ2-7,CASSYSGRGYEQYF,TGTGCCAGCAGTTACAGCGGGAGAGGCTACGAGCAGTACTTC
TRBV7-2,NA,few,TRBJ1-5,CASTLGGGRAGQPQHF,TGTGCCAGCACTTTAGGGGGTGGCAGGGCCGGTCAGCCCCAGCATTTT
TRBV27,NA,NA,TRBJ1-5,CASSFGTQPQHF,TGTGCCAGCAGTTTCGGGACTCAGCCCCAGCATTTT
TRBV7-2,NA,NA,TRBJ2-3,CASSFDSMTDTQYF,TGTGCCAGCAGCTTCGACTCTATGACAGATACGCAGTATTTT
TRBV7-2,TRBD1,NA,TRBJ2-5,CASSRGQGPQTQYF,TGTGCCAGCAGCAGAGGACAGGGGCCGCAGACCCAGTACTTC
TRBV11-2,TRBD2,few,TRBJ2-5,CASNTPLSGVSKTQYF,TGTGCCAGCAACACCCCCCTTAGCGGGGTTTCCAAGACCCAGTACTTC
TRBV4-3,NA,few,TRBJ1-1,CASSQDIGQRVFF,TGCGCCAGCAGCCAAGATATCGGACAGAGGGTTTTCTTT
TRBV6-5,NA,NA,TRBJ2-2,CASSYSETGELFF,TGTGCCAGCAGTTACTCGGAAACCGGGGAGCTGTTTTTT
TRBV4-1,NA,NA,TRBJ2-3,CATRGTDTQYF,TGCGCCACCCGGGGCACAGATACGCAGTATTTT